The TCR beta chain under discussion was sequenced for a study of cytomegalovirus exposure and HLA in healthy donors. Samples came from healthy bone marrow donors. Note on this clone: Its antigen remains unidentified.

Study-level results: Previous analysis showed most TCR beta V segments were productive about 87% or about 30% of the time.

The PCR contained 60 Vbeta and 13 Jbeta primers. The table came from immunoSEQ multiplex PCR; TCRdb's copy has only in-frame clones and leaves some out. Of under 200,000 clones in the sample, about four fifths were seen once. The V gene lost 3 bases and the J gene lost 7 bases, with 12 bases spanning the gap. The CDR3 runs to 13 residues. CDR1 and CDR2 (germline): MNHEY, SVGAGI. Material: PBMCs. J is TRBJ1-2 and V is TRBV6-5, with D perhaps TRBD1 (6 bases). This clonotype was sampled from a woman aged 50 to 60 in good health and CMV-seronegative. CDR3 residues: CASSYNRAGGYTF. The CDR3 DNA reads TGTGCCAGCAGTTATAACAGGGCGGGTGGCTACACCTTC.